Below are 21 T cell receptor beta chains sequenced from a single sample in a study of shared clonotypes between healthy human individuals. Positive CCR7 selection of CD45RO-negative cells yielded the naive CD8 cells, and terminally differentiated effector memory CD45RA+ cells were excluded. The assay was immunoSEQ multiplex PCR, and TCRdb's table has in-frame clones only and misses some. The sample includes approximately 2,000,000 clones, around 93% seen only once; the top ten take under 2%. The source material was naive CD8+ T cells from PBMCs. Receptor source: a man aged 18 to 29 in good health. Some clones in this sample may be carry-over from other donors' samples.

The V gene is TRBV19, the J gene TRBJ2-7; TRBD2 matches 8 bases. V gave up 4 bases and J gave up 2 bases; unmatched junction bases: 4. Germline V gene sequence: CDR1 LNHDA, CDR2 SQIVND (reference sequence). There are 14 residues in the CDR3. The CDR3 DNA is TGTGCCAGTAGTACTAGCGGGTACACCTACGAGCAGTACTTC. Its translation: CASSTSGYTYEQYF. Full variable domain (remainder filled in from reference TRBV19 and TRBJ2-7): DGGITQSPKYLFRKEGQNVTLSCEQNLNHDAMYWYRQDPGQGLRLIYYSQIVNDFQKGDIAEGYSVSREKKESFPLTVTSAQKNPTAFYLCASSTSGYTYEQYFGPGTRLTVT.

This chain connects TRBV6-5 to TRBJ1-5; TRBD1 is a possible D gene (6 bases). The ends were cut back, 6 bases at V and 0 bases at J, with 12 bases in the middle. The CDR3 extends over 15 amino acids. Germline loops: CDR1 MNHEY, CDR2 SVGAGI. As DNA, the CDR3 is TGTGCCAGCAGACACGACAGGTTTAGCAATCAGCCCCAGCATTTT. Its protein is CASRHDRFSNQPQHF.

The V and J genes are TRBV4-3 and TRBJ1-6; D unclear. CDR3 size: 13 residues. Germline CDR1 reads LGHNA; CDR2 reads YSLEER. The V gene lost 1 base and the J gene lost 10 bases, with 8 bases spanning the gap. The CDR3 here is CASSQASDSPLHF. CDR3 DNA: TGCGCCAGCAGCCAAGCGTCAGACTCACCCCTCCACTTT.

J is TRBJ1-3 and V is TRBV7-9; D may be TRBD1 (6 bases). The CDR3 length is 13 residues. Between the trimmed V and J ends, which lost 6 bases and 5 bases, there was a span of 11 bases. CDR1 is SEHNR and CDR2 is FQNEAQ in the germline V gene (reference sequence). The CDR3 reads CASSQGGRNTIYF. The CDR3 nucleotides are TGTGCCAGCAGTCAAGGGGGGAGAAACACCATATATTTT.

This chain links TRBV18 with TRBJ1-1; D unresolved. The V end lost 0 bases, the J end lost 0 bases, and 11 bases lay between the germline ends. The CDR3 extends over 16 amino acids. CDR1 is KGHSH and CDR2 is LQKENI in the germline V gene. CDR3 DNA sequence: TGTGCCAGCTCACCACCCACGGTATATATGAACACTGAAGCTTTCTTT. Protein: CASSPPTVYMNTEAFF.

The V and J genes are TRBV6-1 and TRBJ2-5; D may be TRBD1 (6 bases). The CDR3 consists of 14 residues. Germline CDR1 reads MNHNS; CDR2 reads SASEGT. Deletions cut 7 bases from V and 4 bases from J, with 16 bases between. The CDR3 coding sequence is TGTGCCAGCAAAGGCCCAGGGGACGGAGAGACCCAGTACTTC. It translates to CASKGPGDGETQYF.

The chain recombines TRBV7-9 with TRBJ2-7, with D maybe TRBD2 (6 bases). The CDR3 has 13 amino acids. V lost 5 bases and J 12 bases, leaving 20 bases between the germline ends. Per the germline V gene, CDR1 is SEHNR and CDR2 is FQNEAQ (reference sequence). CDR3 residues: CASSHGTPDISYF. The DNA of the CDR3 is TGTGCCAGCAGCCACGGGACTCCAGACATTTCGTACTTC.

The chain couples TRBV15 to TRBJ1-2, with 9 bases identical to TRBD1. Germline CDR1 is LNHNV and CDR2 is YYDKDF (reference sequence). There are 16 residues in the CDR3. Trimming removed 4 bases from V and 8 bases from J; junction bases left unmatched: 14. Here the CDR3 DNA reads TGTGCCACCAGCATACGGACAGGGGCTCGAGGGGGAGGCTACACCTTC. It specifies CATSIRTGARGGGYTF. Full variable domain (rest looked up from reference TRBV15 and TRBJ1-2): DAMVIQNPRYQVTQFGKPVTLSCSQTLNHNVMYWYQQKSSQAPKLLFHYYDKDFNNEADTPDNFQSRRPNTSFCFLDIRSPGLGDTAMYLCATSIRTGARGGGYTFGSGTRLTVV.

The gene calls are TRBV11-2 and TRBJ2-1, with D possibly TRBD2 on 7 matching bases. V was cut by 3 bases and J by 0 bases, with 12 bases left in between. Per the germline V gene, CDR1 is SGHAT and CDR2 is FQNNGV. The CDR3 length is 16 residues. The CDR3 protein is CASSLSAGASYNEQFF. Here the CDR3 DNA reads TGTGCCAGCAGCTTGTCGGCGGGGGCCTCCTACAATGAGCAGTTCTTC. Combining the CDR3 with reference TRBV11-2 and TRBJ2-1 gives the whole variable domain EAGVAQSPRYKIIEKRQSVAFWCNPISGHATLYWYQQILGQGPKLLIQFQNNGVVDDSQLPKDRFSAERLKGVDSTLKIQPAKLEDSAVYLCASSLSAGASYNEQFFGPGTRLTVL.

V usage is TRBV6-5 and J usage is TRBJ1-2; D is uncertain. Germline V gene data show CDR1 as MNHEY and CDR2 as SVGAGI. The V end was cut by 2 bases, the J end by 8 bases, with 12 bases between. CDR3 size: 13 residues. The CDR3: CASSYADGSGYTF. Here the CDR3 DNA reads TGTGCCAGCAGTTACGCCGATGGGAGCGGCTACACCTTC.

The V gene is TRBV25-1, the J gene TRBJ2-2; 12 nucleotides line up with TRBD2. Germline-derived CDR1 and CDR2 are MGHDK and SYGVNS. V was pared by 1 base and J by 6 bases, with 9 bases of the junction left unmatched. The CDR3 totals 18 residues. In DNA form, the CDR3 reads TGTGCCAGCAGTGAATTAGGCCTAGCGGGAGGGCGGCCCGGGGAGCTGTTTTTT. This gives the protein CASSELGLAGGRPGELFF.

CDR3 sequence reads: CASIPAAGAEQFF. CDR3 bases: TGTGCCAGCATCCCGGCGGCGGGAGCTGAGCAGTTCTTC. The chain links TRBV6-5 to TRBJ2-1; 7 nucleotides align to TRBD2. The CDR3 spans 13 residues. The V segment lost 7 bases and the J segment 9 bases; nucleotides outside the gene matches: 9. CDR1 and CDR2 (germline): MNHEY, SVGAGI.

For this clone: The same CDR3 can be traced to other DNA sequences in this sample. The chain is built from TRBV7-9 and TRBJ2-7; D is undetermined. Germline CDR1 reads SEHNR; CDR2 reads FQNEAQ (reference sequence). V gave up 1 base and J gave up 4 bases, with 8 bases separating them. The CDR3 consists of 13 residues. The CDR3 region has the DNA TGTGCCAGCAGCTTAGGAAGGGCATACGAGCAGTACTTC. Amino acid sequence: CASSLGRAYEQYF.

In regard to this clone: Other DNA sequences of this sample code for an identical CDR3. This chain uses TRBV7-3 with TRBJ2-3; 8 nucleotides agree with TRBD1. The CDR3 is 14 residues long. With V trimmed by 5 bases and J by 4 bases, 5 bases remained unmatched. Germline V gene data show CDR1 as SGHTA and CDR2 as FQGTGA. This CDR3 reads CASSPTGGADTQYF. In DNA form, the CDR3 reads TGTGCCAGCAGCCCCACAGGGGGAGCAGATACGCAGTATTTT.

This chain uses TRBV5-1 with TRBJ2-7; D is ambiguous. There are 16 residues in the CDR3. Germline-derived CDR1 and CDR2 are SGHRS and YFSETQ. The V gene lost 2 bases and the J gene lost 6 bases, with 21 bases spanning the gap. CDR3 protein: CASSLGTRPRSGEQYF. CDR3 bases: TGCGCCAGCAGCTTAGGAACCCGCCCGAGATCGGGCGAGCAGTACTTC.

This sequence joins TRBV27 and TRBJ2-7; 8 bases align to TRBD2. Germline lookup yields CDR1 MNHEY and CDR2 SMNVEV (reference sequence). The CDR3 is 15 residues long. V shed 2 bases and J 4 bases; nucleotides not matched to a gene: 7. The CDR3: CASSLRASGFYEQYF. The CDR3 region has the DNA TGTGCCAGCAGTTTAAGGGCTAGCGGGTTTTACGAGCAGTACTTC.

V is TRBV5-1 and J is TRBJ2-3, with 7 bases that match TRBD2. The CDR3 covers 15 residues. The J segment lost 3 bases and the V segment lost 2 bases, leaving 6 bases of the junction unmatched. Per the germline V gene, CDR1 is SGHRS and CDR2 is YFSETQ. The CDR3 is CASSLPREVTDTQYF. In DNA, the CDR3 is TGCGCCAGCAGCTTACCCCGGGAGGTGACAGATACGCAGTATTTT.

The chain carries TRBV6-5 and TRBJ2-1; TRBD1 is a possible D gene (7 bases). V was trimmed by 10 bases and J by 2 bases, leaving 18 bases between them. The germline V gene has CDR1 MNHEY and CDR2 SVGAGI. The CDR3 has 15 amino acids. CDR3 residues: CATKGGGGAYNEQFF. DNA for the CDR3: TGTGCCACCAAAGGGGGCGGAGGGGCCTACAATGAGCAGTTCTTC.

V and J are TRBV28 and TRBJ1-6; no clear D gene. Looked up from germline, CDR1 is MDHEN and CDR2 is SYDVKM. V lost 11 bases and J lost 10, with 12 bases in between. CDR3 size: 11 residues. This chain's CDR3 is CARVRWSPLHF. The DNA for the CDR3 is TGTGCCCGTGTCCGGTGGTCACCCCTCCACTTT.

V usage is TRBV28 and J usage is TRBJ1-3, with D perhaps TRBD1 (6 bases). The CDR3 runs to 14 residues. The germline gives CDR1 MDHEN, CDR2 SYDVKM. The V gene lost 8 bases and the J gene lost 0 bases, with 11 bases spanning the gap. CDR3 sequence (DNA): TGTGCCAGCGGAGGGGGGTTCTCTGGAAACACCATATATTTT. As protein: CASGGGFSGNTIYF.

V gene TRBV29-1 combines with J gene TRBJ2-7; TRBD1 matches at 10 bases. With 0 bases clipped from V and 0 bases from J, the junction kept 2 bases outside the gene matches. CDR1 and CDR2 from the germline V gene are SQVTM and ANQGSEA. This CDR3 comprises 15 residues. CDR3 bases: TGCAGCGTTGAAGACGGGACAGGGGACTCCTACGAGCAGTACTTC. As protein: CSVEDGTGDSYEQYF.